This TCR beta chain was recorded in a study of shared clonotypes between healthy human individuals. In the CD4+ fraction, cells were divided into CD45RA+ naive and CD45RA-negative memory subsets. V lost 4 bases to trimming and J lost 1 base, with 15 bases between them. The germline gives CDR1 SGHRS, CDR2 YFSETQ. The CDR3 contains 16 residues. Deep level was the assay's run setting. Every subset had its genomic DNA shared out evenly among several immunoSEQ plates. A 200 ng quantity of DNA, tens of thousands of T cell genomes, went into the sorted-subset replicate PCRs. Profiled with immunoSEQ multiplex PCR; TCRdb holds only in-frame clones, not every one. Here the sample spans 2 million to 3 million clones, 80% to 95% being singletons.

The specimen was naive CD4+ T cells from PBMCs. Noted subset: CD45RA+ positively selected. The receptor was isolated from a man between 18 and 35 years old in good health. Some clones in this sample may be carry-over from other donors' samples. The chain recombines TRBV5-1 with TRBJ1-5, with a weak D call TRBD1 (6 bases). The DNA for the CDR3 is TGCGCCAGCAGCGACGGGACACTGGAGAGCAATCAGCCCCAGCATTTT. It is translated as CASSDGTLESNQPQHF.